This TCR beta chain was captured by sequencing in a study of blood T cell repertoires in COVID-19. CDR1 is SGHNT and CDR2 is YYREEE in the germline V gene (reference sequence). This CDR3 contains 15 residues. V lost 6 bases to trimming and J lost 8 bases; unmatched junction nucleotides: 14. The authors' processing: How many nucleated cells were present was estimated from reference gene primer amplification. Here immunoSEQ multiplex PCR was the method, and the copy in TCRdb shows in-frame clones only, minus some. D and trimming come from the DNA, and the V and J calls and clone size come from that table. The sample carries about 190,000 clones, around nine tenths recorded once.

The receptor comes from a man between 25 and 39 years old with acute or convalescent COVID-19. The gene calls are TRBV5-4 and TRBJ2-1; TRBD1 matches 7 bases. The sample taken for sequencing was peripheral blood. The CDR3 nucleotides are TGTGCCAGCAATTCAGGGACAGCCCCTCGGGATGAGCAGTTCTTC. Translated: CASNSGTAPRDEQFF.